Shown below are 13 T cell receptor beta chains from a single sample sequenced in a study of shared clonotypes between healthy human individuals. Assay: immunoSEQ multiplex PCR; the TCRdb copy retains only in-frame clones and omits some. The table has about half a million clones, over 75% seen once; the top ten hold roughly an eighth. The sequenced material came from PBMCs. Every receptor here comes from a middle-aged woman in good health. Some clones in this sample may be carry-over from other donors' samples.

The chain employs TRBV6-5 and TRBJ2-1; 13 bases line up with TRBD2. Germline V gene lookup returns CDR1 MNHEY and CDR2 SVGAGI. With V trimmed by 7 bases and J by 9 bases, 9 bases remained unmatched. This CDR3 is 15 amino acids long. CDR3 nucleotides: TGTGCCAGCAAAAAACTAGCGGGAGGGCGGACTGAGCAGTTCTTC. It yields the protein CASKKLAGGRTEQFF.

CDR3 region: CASSQAGGRGRTDTQYF. In nucleotides, the CDR3 is TGTGCCAGCAGCCAAGCGGGGGGCCGGGGCCGCACAGATACGCAGTATTTT. The rearrangement joins TRBV4-2 to TRBJ2-3; possible D gene TRBD2, 7 bases. The germline V gene has CDR1 LGHNA and CDR2 YNFKEQ. V was trimmed by 1 base and J by 1 base, leaving 15 bases between them. The CDR3 loop spans 17 amino acids.

The chain has TRBV2 and TRBJ1-2, with D possibly TRBD1 on 5 matching bases. The germline CDR1 and CDR2 sequences are SNHLY and FYNNEI. Trimming cost V 5 bases and J 5 bases, with 18 bases left between them. This CDR3 is built from 15 residues. CDR3 nucleotide sequence: TGTGCCAGCAGTACCTTGGTTCCTGGGACGTATGGCTACACCTTC. This encodes CASSTLVPGTYGYTF. The complete variable domain, with remaining parts taken from reference TRBV2 and TRBJ1-2, reads EPEVTQTPSHQVTQMGQEVILRCVPISNHLYFYWYRQILGQKVEFLVSFYNNEISEKSEIFDDQFSVERPDGSNFTLKIRSTKLEDSAMYFCASSTLVPGTYGYTFGSGTRLTVV.

V usage is TRBV10-3 and J usage is TRBJ1-3; possible D gene TRBD1, 6 bases. The V end lost 7 bases, the J end lost 2 bases, and 12 bases lay between the germline ends. Germline CDR1 reads ENHRY; CDR2 reads SYGVKD. The CDR3 is 14 amino acids. In nucleotides, the CDR3 is TGTGCCATCACTGATACAGGGCCTGGAAACACCATATATTTT. It encodes CAITDTGPGNTIYF.

Remarks on this clone: Other DNA sequences in this sample translate to the same CDR3. The V and J genes are TRBV7-9 and TRBJ2-7; D might be TRBD1 or TRBD2, each matching 5 bases. The CDR3 extends over 12 amino acids. Per the germline V gene, CDR1 is SEHNR and CDR2 is FQNEAQ (reference sequence). Between the trimmed V and J ends, which lost 6 bases and 4 bases, there was a span of 10 bases. CDR3 sequence (DNA): TGTGCCAGCAGTTCGAGGGGATACGAGCAGTACTTC. Its translation is CASSSRGYEQYF.

Concerning this clone itself: A single base is all that separates this from a far larger clone, so a read error is likely. Other DNA sequences within the sample encode an identical CDR3. The V gene is TRBV2, the J gene TRBJ2-7, with a weak D call TRBD1 (6 bases). CDR1 SNHLY and CDR2 FYNNEI come from the germline V gene. This CDR3 has 11 amino acids. The CDR3 protein is CASSGAREQYF. The CDR3 DNA is TGCGCCTCCTCAGGGGCTCGGGAGCAGTACTTC.

Only a few counts were recorded for this clone. V usage is TRBV11-3 and J usage is TRBJ2-1; TRBD2 aligns across 10 bases. Germline V gives CDR1 SGHNT, CDR2 YENEEA. The CDR3 is 16 residues long. The ends lost 6 bases at V and 9 bases at J; junction bases unmatched: 14. CDR3 bases: TGTGCCAGCAGACCTTATGGACTAGCGGAAGGATTTGAGCAGTTCTTC. Amino acids: CASRPYGLAEGFEQFF.

Only one count was recorded for this clone. This probably arose from a read error, given a far larger clone one base away. The chain has TRBV4-2 and TRBJ1-5, with unresolved D. This CDR3 has 17 residues. The V gene lost 4 bases and the J gene lost 5 bases, with 21 bases spanning the gap. The germline V gene has CDR1 LGHNA and CDR2 YNFKEQ. CDR3 coding DNA: TGTGCCAGCAGCCGAGATTTAGGTATGGGTTCTTATCAGCCCCAGCATTTT. Translated: CASSRDLGMGSYQPQHF.

The chain is built from TRBV28 and TRBJ1-5; possible D gene TRBD1, 5 bases. The V gene's germline CDR1 is MDHEN and CDR2 SYDVKM. The length of the CDR3 is 12 residues. Trimming left V 11 bases short and J 3 bases short, with 11 bases between. The CDR3 nucleotides read TGTGCCGTGGTCAGGGCCAATCAGCCCCAGCATTTT. This encodes CAVVRANQPQHF. The full variable domain, its missing parts supplied by reference TRBV28 and TRBJ1-5, is DVKVTQSSRYLVKRTGEKVFLECVQDMDHENMFWYRQDPGLGLRLIYFSYDVKMKEKGDIPEGYSVSREKKERFSLILESASTNQTSMYLCAVVRANQPQHFGDGTRLSIL.

The chain recombines TRBV19 with TRBJ2-1; 8 bases match TRBD2. CDR1 and CDR2 (germline): LNHDA, SQIVND (reference sequence). Losses at the gene ends were 3 bases for V and 4 bases for J; bases not matched to a gene: 11. The CDR3 is 17 residues long. The CDR3 bases are TGTGCCAGTAGTATCGGACTAGCCGGAGGGGTTTACAATGAGCAGTTCTTC. Residues: CASSIGLAGGVYNEQFF.

A remark on this clone: It is likely a read error: a sequence one base away is far more abundant. The chain combines TRBV10-3 with TRBJ2-7; D ambiguous. The CDR3 contains 12 residues. Germline CDR1 ENHRY, CDR2 SYGVKD. The CDR3 region is CAVSDGIYEQYF. The CDR3 DNA reads TGTGCCGTCAGTGATGGCATCTACGAGCAGTACTTC.

Details on this clone: A far larger clone is only one base removed, so a read error is likely. The chain is built from TRBV6-1 and TRBJ2-7, with D possibly TRBD2 on 6 matching bases. V was cut by 1 base and J by 4 bases, with 14 bases left in between. CDR3 length: 15 residues. Per the germline V gene, CDR1 is MNHNS and CDR2 is SASEGT. This CDR3 is CASSEGTSWSYEQYF. The CDR3, as DNA: TGTGCCAGCAGTGAAGGCACTAGCTGGAGTTACGAGCAGTACTTC.

This chain links TRBV2 with TRBJ2-4, with 9 bases aligning to TRBD2. Trimming at V came to 4 bases and at J to 2 bases, leaving 3 bases not matched to a gene. The germline V gene encodes CDR1 SNHLY and CDR2 FYNNEI. The CDR3 runs 15 residues. The CDR3 sequence: CASSGAGGSKNIQYF. DNA for the CDR3: TGTGCCAGCAGTGGAGCGGGAGGCTCCAAAAACATTCAGTACTTC.